The TCR beta chain described here comes from a study of shared clonotypes between healthy human individuals. Study findings and constraints: A handful of donors showed sharing of approximately 5% of naive CD4 clonotypes. In this cohort, only blood was sampled, and tissue repertoires likely differ.

In regard to this clone: Its antigen is still unknown.

CDR1 is KGHSH, CDR2 LQKENI, per germline. V lost 3 bases and J lost 3, with 6 bases in between. The CDR3 sequence is 12 residues long. Adults of Caucasian background living in Nashville, Tennessee made up all donors. At the deep level, the assay was run. Assay: immunoSEQ multiplex PCR; the TCRdb copy retains only in-frame clones and omits some. The table lists under 1,100,000 clones, 60% to 80% of them singletons. Sequencing input: memory CD4+ T cells sorted from blood. As for subset: CD45RA-negative fraction. The clonotype originates from a man between 18 and 35 years old in good health. The chain carries TRBV18 and TRBJ2-7; possible D gene TRBD2, 6 bases. CDR3 protein: CASSPGGYEQYF. The CDR3 region has the DNA TGTGCCAGCTCACCCGGGGGCTACGAGCAGTACTTC.